This T cell receptor beta chain was sequenced during a study of T cell responses to AZD1222 COVID-19 vaccine. Clones were read by immunoSEQ multiplex PCR, and TCRdb kept only the in-frame ones, dropping some. The sample consists of roughly 180,000 clones, about nine tenths of them appearing once. Comment on this clone: The antigen is unknown.

General observations from the study: Among spike-specific TCRs, nearly half reportedly target unmutated variant regions. Receipt of two AZD1222 doses was followed by a rise in Spike-specific TCR breadth and depth. Sampled repertoires all dated from after the peak T cell response. With dominance at 160-218 and 743-854, vaccine-associated CD4 TCRs spanned spike.

This receptor was taken from an adult in good health. Specimen: peripheral blood, collected on day 0 of AZD1222 vaccination.

CDR3 DNA sequence: TGTGCCAGTAGCCCTACCCCCGGGACAGGACCTCCGGGGGGCTATGGCTACACCTTC. It codes for CASSPTPGTGPPGGYGYTF. The chain joins TRBV19 to TRBJ1-2, with TRBD1 matching over 8 bases. Germline V gene lookup returns CDR1 LNHDA and CDR2 SQIVND (reference sequence). This CDR3 spans 19 amino acids. Unmatched junction bases numbered 22, after V lost 6 bases and J lost 4 bases.